The 13 T cell receptor beta chains in this list originate from one sample, sequenced in a study of T cell repertoires in cytomegalovirus infection. Via MiXCR, TCRdb re-called the reads, giving one row per CDR3 protein. The table shows around 740,000 distinct CDR3 sequences, with approximately 40% occurring only once. Material for sequencing was PBMCs. The receptors were sampled from a human donor in good health (CMV status not recorded). Some clones in this sample may be carry-over from other donors' samples.

The rearrangement links TRBV20-1 to TRBJ2-1; D possibly corresponds to TRBD2 (5 bases). The CDR3 has 14 residues. CDR1 DFQATT and CDR2 SNEGSKA come from the germline V gene (reference sequence). The CDR3 loop reads CSCIVGPARDEQFF. The CDR3 DNA reads as TGCAGCTGTATCGTCGGGCCGGCGAGGGATGAGCAGTTCTTC.

V is TRBV2 and J is TRBJ2-7; D possibly matches TRBD1 or TRBD2 (6 bases each). CDR1 is SNHLY and CDR2 is FYNNEI in the germline V gene. V was pared by 6 bases and J by 2 bases, with 23 bases between. This CDR3 is built from 17 residues. The CDR3 nucleotides are TGTGCCAGCAGCCAGGGCGAAGCCGGGGGCCCCCCCTACGAGCAGTACTTC. Translation gives CASSQGEAGGPPYEQYF. The entire variable domain, with the rest obtained from reference TRBV2 and TRBJ2-7, is as follows: EPEVTQTPSHQVTQMGQEVILRCVPISNHLYFYWYRQILGQKVEFLVSFYNNEISEKSEIFDDQFSVERPDGSNFTLKIRSTKLEDSAMYFCASSQGEAGGPPYEQYFGPGTRLTVT.

This clonotype was seen a handful of times. The chain has TRBV24-1 and TRBJ1-4; tentatively, D is TRBD1 (5 bases). The germline V and J ends were trimmed by 3 bases and 6 bases, with 16 bases remaining between them. This CDR3 has 16 amino acids. Germline CDR1 reads KGHDR; CDR2 reads SFDVKD. CDR3: CATSDPFRDGDEKLFF. CDR3 DNA sequence: TGTGCCACCAGTGATCCTTTCCGGGACGGTGATGAAAAACTGTTTTTT.

This clonotype was recorded many times. The chain uses TRBV12-3 or TRBV12-4 and TRBJ2-2; TRBD1 matches 7 bases. V lost 6 bases and J lost 2; bases outside the gene matches: 6. This CDR3 has 15 amino acids. This chain's CDR3 is CASSLTGANTGELFF. The CDR3 DNA reads TGTGCCAGCAGCTTAACAGGGGCCAACACCGGGGAGCTGTTTTTT.

This clonotype appeared a few times. An end of the junction differs from the germline gene, which may be a read error. V is TRBV7-7 and J is TRBJ2-5; D possibly corresponds to TRBD2 (6 bases). Germline CDR1 reads SSHAT; CDR2 reads FNYEAQ (reference sequence). The CDR3 has 15 residues. As DNA, the CDR3 is TGTGCTAGCAGCTTAGCTCGGGGGAGGACGGAGACCCAGTACTTC. Amino acid sequence: CASSLARGRTETQYF.

The rearrangement joins TRBV5-6 to TRBJ2-3; D is ambiguous. Looked up from germline, CDR1 is SGHDT and CDR2 is YYEEEE. The V end was cut by 3 bases, the J end by 3 bases, with 5 bases between. This CDR3 is built from 12 residues. CDR3 sequence: CASSSMTDTQYF. DNA of the CDR3: TGTGCCAGCAGCTCGATGACAGATACGCAGTATTTT. Based on the CDR3 plus reference TRBV5-6 and TRBJ2-3, the full variable domain is DAGVTQSPTHLIKTRGQQVTLRCSPKSGHDTVSWYQQALGQGPQFIFQYYEEEERQRGNFPDRFSGHQFPNYSSELNVNALLLGDSALYLCASSSMTDTQYFGPGTRLTVL.

As for this clonotype: A much larger clone differs by one base, so this may be a read error. The J gene is TRBJ2-7, the V gene TRBV7-6; 8 bases fit TRBD1. The CDR3 totals 16 residues. Germline V CDR1 and CDR2: SGHVS, FNYEAQ. The CDR3 is CAISSTRTGKSYEQYF. The CDR3 DNA is TGTGCCATCAGCTCTACCCGGACAGGGAAAAGCTACGAGCAGTACTTC.

This chain uses TRBV2 with TRBJ2-7; 8 positions agree with TRBD2. The CDR3 loop spans 17 amino acids. Germline V CDR1 and CDR2: SNHLY, FYNNEI. The V and J ends lost 4 bases and 4 bases, in that order; junction bases with no gene match: 15. CDR3: CASSVDSGIPPPYEQYF. The CDR3 nucleotides read TGTGCCAGCAGTGTTGATAGCGGGATCCCTCCTCCTTACGAGCAGTACTTC.

There are a few counts of this clonotype. This chain connects TRBV7-2 to TRBJ2-5, with 11 bases matching TRBD2. The CDR3 is 16 residues long. Germline lookup yields CDR1 SGHTA and CDR2 FQGNSA. J lost 1 base, V lost 1 base, and 2 bases had no gene match. As DNA, the CDR3 is TGTGCCAGCAGCTTAGTAGGGACTAGCGGCCAAGAGACCCAGTACTTC. Translation gives CASSLVGTSGQETQYF.

The chain joins TRBV20-1 to TRBJ1-3; TRBD1 matches 10 bases. The germline CDR1 and CDR2 sequences are DFQATT and SNEGSKA (reference sequence). The CDR3 runs to 14 residues. The junction had 5 bases not matched to a gene; V was cut back by 6 bases and J by 3 bases. CDR3 residues: CSARRTGGGNTIYF. The CDR3 DNA is TGCAGTGCACGGAGGACAGGGGGTGGAAACACCATATATTTT.

The chain employs TRBV7-9 and TRBJ1-2; D is perhaps TRBD1 (6 bases). Per germline, CDR1 SEHNR and CDR2 FQNEAQ (reference sequence). The CDR3 sequence is 13 residues long. V lost 1 base to trimming and J lost 6 bases, with 9 bases between them. CDR3 coding DNA: TGTGCCAGCAGCTTAGACAGGGTAGATGGCTACACCTTC. Translating it yields CASSLDRVDGYTF.

Remarks on this clonotype: This may stem from a read error, because a much larger clone lies one nucleotide away. The final CDR3 position lacks the conserved phenylalanine or tryptophan, pointing to a likely read error. The CDR3 loop is CASSPNLAGRIQYC. In DNA form, the CDR3 reads TGTGCCAGCAGCCCAAATCTTGCGGGACGGATTCAGTACTGC. The chain couples TRBV7-2 to TRBJ2-4; TRBD2 might be the D (6 bases). Looked up from germline, CDR1 is SGHTA and CDR2 is FQGNSA. The V gene lost 5 bases and the J gene lost 10 bases, with 18 bases spanning the gap. The CDR3 spans 14 residues.

The chain has TRBV5-1 and TRBJ1-5; TRBD1 matches 7 bases. V lost 0 bases and J lost 4; bases outside the gene matches: 7. CDR1 and CDR2 from the germline V gene are SGHRS and YFSETQ. The CDR3 extends over 16 amino acids. The CDR3 DNA sequence: TGCGCCAGCAGCTTGGGCCCAGGGGGTGCGAATCAGCCCCAGCATTTT. Translation gives CASSLGPGGANQPQHF.